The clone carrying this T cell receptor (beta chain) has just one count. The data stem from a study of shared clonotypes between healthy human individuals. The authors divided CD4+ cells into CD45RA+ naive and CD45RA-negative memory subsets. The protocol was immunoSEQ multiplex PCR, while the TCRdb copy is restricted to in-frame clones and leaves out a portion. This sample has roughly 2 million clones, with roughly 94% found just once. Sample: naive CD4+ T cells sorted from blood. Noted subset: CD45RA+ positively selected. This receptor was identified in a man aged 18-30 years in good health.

This CDR3 reads CASSSGTGREKLFF. The CDR3, as DNA: TGTGCCAGCAGCTCTGGGACAGGAAGAGAAAAACTGTTTTTT. The chain uses TRBV7-8 and TRBJ1-4; TRBD1 agrees at 8 bases. Germline loops: CDR1 SGHVS, CDR2 FQNEAQ. J lost 8 bases, V lost 4 bases, and 6 bases had no gene match. This CDR3 is built from 14 residues.